Listed below are T cell receptor beta chains from one sample, sequenced in a study of cytomegalovirus exposure and HLA in healthy donors. Using immunoSEQ multiplex PCR, the repertoire was profiled, and TCRdb retains in-frame clones only, with some absent. The sample includes 150,000 to 200,000 clones, around 79% of them seen just once. The specimen sequenced was PBMCs. These receptors originate from a middle-aged woman in good health and CMV-seronegative. CDR3s include the opening cysteine and the closing phenylalanine or tryptophan. A D gene is named only where the DNA matches it firmly. Clone size, where shown, is once, few, many, or a class for clones that have expanded.

d_call	j_call	v_call	clone_size	cdr3_nt	cdr3_aa
NA	TRBJ1-5	TRBV28	NA	TGTGCCAGCAGGCAGACGACAGTCCGGAATCAGCCCCAGCATTTT	CASRQTTVRNQPQHF
TRBD1	TRBJ2-3	TRBV7-7	NA	TGTGCCAGCAGCTTAAGACAGGGGTATACAGATACGCAGTATTTT	CASSLRQGYTDTQYF
NA	TRBJ1-5	TRBV30	NA	TGTGCCTGGAAAGCTTCCAGGGTCAATCAGCCCCAGCATTTT	CAWKASRVNQPQHF
TRBD2	TRBJ2-3	TRBV7-9	NA	TGTTCCAGCAGGAGCGGGGGGGCGGCAGATACGCAGTATTTT	CSSRSGGAADTQYF
NA	TRBJ2-2	TRBV29-1	NA	TGCAGCGTGGGAAGGGGCGCCGAAACCGGGGAGCTGTTTTTT	CSVGRGAETGELFF
TRBD2	TRBJ2-3	TRBV2	NA	TGTGCCAGCAGTGTAAACCGGGGGGCAGATACGCAGTATTTT	CASSVNRGADTQYF
TRBD1	TRBJ1-2	TRBV19	NA	TGTGCCAGTAGTATTCCGGACAGGGGGCGTATTGATGGCTACACCTTC	CASSIPDRGRIDGYTF
TRBD1	TRBJ2-7	TRBV6-5	NA	TGTGCCAGCAGTTATAGTAGGACAGGGCACTACGAGCAGTACTTC	CASSYSRTGHYEQYF
NA	TRBJ1-3	TRBV6-5	NA	TGTGCCAGCAGCCTTGTCTCTGGAAACACCATATATTTT	CASSLVSGNTIYF
NA	TRBJ1-2	TRBV19	few	TGTGCCAGTAGTATAGTGAATCCCGGCGGCGGCTACACCTTC	CASSIVNPGGGYTF
TRBD1	TRBJ2-7	TRBV19	once	TGTGCCAGTAGTTTCAGGACAGGGGGCACCGAGCAGTACTTC	CASSFRTGGTEQYF
NA	TRBJ1-5	TRBV6-1	few	TGTGCCAGCAGGGTGTCACAGTCCTTCAATCAGCCCCAGCATTTT	CASRVSQSFNQPQHF
NA	TRBJ1-3	TRBV5-6	few	TGTGCCAGCAGCCGAACAGATACTGGAAACACCATATATTTT	CASSRTDTGNTIYF
NA	TRBJ1-1	TRBV6-5	few	TGTGCCAGCAGTTACTTCTCGGGGGGCACTGAAGCTTTCTTT	CASSYFSGGTEAFF
NA	TRBJ1-2	TRBV19	few	TGTGCCAGTCGCCCTCGGGGCTATGGCTACACCTTC	CASRPRGYGYTF
TRBD1	TRBJ1-1	TRBV9	NA	TGTGCCAGCAGCGTAGGTATCGGGACAGGGAACACTGAAGCTTTCTTT	CASSVGIGTGNTEAFF
NA	TRBJ2-7	TRBV2	NA	TGTGCCAGCAGTACGACACGGGACTACGAGCAGTACTTC	CASSTTRDYEQYF
NA	TRBJ2-7	TRBV7-8	NA	TGTGCCAGCAGCCTCGGACGGGACTCCTACGAGCAGTACTTC	CASSLGRDSYEQYF
TRBD2	TRBJ2-3	TRBV5-1	NA	TGCGCCAGCAGCGTATGGACTAGCGGAAGCACAGATACGCAGTATTTT	CASSVWTSGSTDTQYF
TRBD2	TRBJ2-7	TRBV4-1	once	TGCGCCAGCAGCCAAGAAACTTTAGCGGGTCTCTCCTACGAGCAGTACTTC	CASSQETLAGLSYEQYF
TRBD1	TRBJ2-1	TRBV5-4	NA	TGTGCCAGCAGCTCGGGACAGGGTTACAATGAGCAGTTCTTC	CASSSGQGYNEQFF
NA	TRBJ1-2	TRBV16	NA	TGTGCCAGCAGCGCGAGCGAGGGAACCGATGGCTACACCTTC	CASSASEGTDGYTF
TRBD1	TRBJ2-7	TRBV7-9	NA	TGTGCCAGCAGCTTAGGGACAGGGATCTCCTACGAGCAGTACTTC	CASSLGTGISYEQYF
NA	TRBJ1-4	TRBV4-1	NA	TGCGCCAGCAGCCAAGATCCCACAGATGAAAAACTGTTTTTT	CASSQDPTDEKLFF
NA	TRBJ2-7	TRBV7-2	NA	TGTGCCAGCAGCCAGGACTACTCCGAGCAGTACTTC	CASSQDYSEQYF
TRBD1	TRBJ2-5	TRBV12-5	NA	TGTGCTAGTGGAACCGGGACAGGAGGAGAGACCCAGTACTTC	CASGTGTGGETQYF
TRBD1	TRBJ1-2	TRBV7-2	NA	TGTGCCAGCAGCTTAGTGGTATCAGGGGGCTATGGCTACACCTTC	CASSLVVSGGYGYTF
NA	TRBJ2-2	TRBV5-1	once	TGCGCCAGCAGCTTGGCTATACAGGGCACCGGGGAGCTGTTTTTT	CASSLAIQGTGELFF
NA	TRBJ2-7	TRBV7-2	NA	TGTGCCAGCAGCTTTGACCTGGACAAATCCTACGAGCAGTACTTC	CASSFDLDKSYEQYF
NA	TRBJ2-3	TRBV7-3	NA	TGTGCCAGCAGCTTAATGGGGACGGAGGGAGATACGCAGTATTTT	CASSLMGTEGDTQYF
TRBD1	TRBJ2-7	TRBV7-6	NA	TGTGCCAGCAGCGCGACCTGGACAGGGGGCGAGCAGTACTTC	CASSATWTGGEQYF
NA	TRBJ1-3	TRBV25-1	NA	TGTGCCAGCAGTGCCTTTGGGGCGTACGGAAACACCATATATTTT	CASSAFGAYGNTIYF
TRBD2	TRBJ2-7	TRBV27	NA	TGTGCCAGCAGTCCGAGGGCTAGCGGGGGGTTCTACGAGCAGTACTTC	CASSPRASGGFYEQYF
NA	TRBJ1-4	TRBV19	NA	TGTGCCAGCGCCGGGAGAATGACAGAAAATGAAAAACTGTTTTTT	CASAGRMTENEKLFF
NA	TRBJ1-2	TRBV13	NA	TGTGCCAGCAGCTTGGGGCAGATATTCCAAAAAAAGGGGAACTATGGCTACACCTTC	CASSLGQIFQKKGNYGYTF
NA	TRBJ2-7	TRBV6-5	few	TGTGCCAGCAGCGAGACCGGGACAACCTACGAGCAGTACTTC	CASSETGTTYEQYF
NA	TRBJ2-3	TRBV6-4	NA	TGTGCCAGCAGTGTGGGGCAGGCGACCACAGATACGCAGTATTTT	CASSVGQATTDTQYF
NA	TRBJ1-1	TRBV6-6	NA	TGTGCCAGCAGTTACTCAGGGCGGAGGAACCAAGCTTTCTTT	CASSYSGRRNQAFF
TRBD1	TRBJ1-1	TRBV5-1	NA	TGCGCCAGCAGCTCCACAGGGGGAATGAACACTGAAGCTTTCTTT	CASSSTGGMNTEAFF